This T cell receptor (beta chain) derives from a study of shared clonotypes between healthy human individuals. Study summary: Ranging from 18 to 49 in age, donors were two women and a few men. The study used three CD4 naive, three CD4 memory, two CD8 naive and one CD8 memory plate per donor.

Sequencing was performed with immunoSEQ multiplex PCR; in TCRdb, only in-frame clones are kept and a portion is missing. This sample has around 700,000 clones, with about two thirds found just once. The germline V gene encodes CDR1 MNHNY and CDR2 SVGAGI (reference sequence). This CDR3 region has 14 residues. V gave up 0 bases and J gave up 8 bases, with 10 bases separating them. The sequenced sample was memory CD4+ T cells sorted from blood. Subset in this sample: CD45RA-negative fraction. This sequence joins TRBV6-6 and TRBJ1-4; D is unclear. The TCR sequence derives from a woman under 40 in good health. Here the CDR3 DNA reads TGTGCCAGCAGTTACTCGATTTCTGGAGAAAAACTGTTTTTT. Its protein product is CASSYSISGEKLFF.